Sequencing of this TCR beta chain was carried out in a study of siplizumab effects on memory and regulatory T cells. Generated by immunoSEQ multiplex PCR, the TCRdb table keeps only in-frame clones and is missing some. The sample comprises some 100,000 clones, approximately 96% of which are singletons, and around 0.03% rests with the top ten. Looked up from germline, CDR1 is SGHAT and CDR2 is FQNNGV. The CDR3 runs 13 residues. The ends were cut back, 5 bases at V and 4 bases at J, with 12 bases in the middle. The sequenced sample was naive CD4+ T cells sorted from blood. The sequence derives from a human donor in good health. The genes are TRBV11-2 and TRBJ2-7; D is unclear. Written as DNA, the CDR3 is TGTGCCAGCAGCCCCTTGTCAGGATACGAGCAGTACTTC. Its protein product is CASSPLSGYEQYF.